Listed below are T cell receptor beta chains from one sample, sequenced in a study of blood T cell repertoires in COVID-19. The method was immunoSEQ multiplex PCR; TCRdb's version includes in-frame clones alone and lacks a portion of them. Among around 130,000 clones listed, roughly 80% were seen once. Sequences were obtained from peripheral blood. These receptors were obtained from a man between 65 and 85 years old with acute or convalescent COVID-19. Each CDR3 is given with its conserved first and last residue. The order of the fields is V gene, clone size, D gene, J gene, CDR3 protein, CDR3 DNA. The D gene is left open where the match is weak. Only part of the rows carry a size: once, few, many, or a class if the clone is expanded.

TRBV6-1	NA	NA	TRBJ2-3	CASSDLSFTTDTQYF	TGTGCCAGCAGTGATCTATCATTTACCACAGATACGCAGTATTTT
TRBV9	few	TRBD2	TRBJ2-7	CASSVGTSSRYEQYF	TGTGCCAGCAGCGTCGGGACTAGCTCCCGCTACGAGCAGTACTTC
TRBV20-1	NA	TRBD2	TRBJ2-7	CSARGGDEQYF	TGCAGTGCCCGCGGGGGGGACGAGCAGTACTTC
TRBV6-1	NA	NA	TRBJ2-5	CASSEATGRVETQYF	TGTGCCAGCAGTGAAGCCACAGGGCGGGTGGAGACCCAGTACTTC
TRBV9	NA	TRBD2	TRBJ2-5	CASSARGAGGETQYF	TGTGCCAGCAGCGCCCGTGGAGCGGGAGGGGAGACCCAGTACTTC
TRBV10-3	NA	NA	TRBJ2-7	CAISLPSSYEQYF	TGTGCCATCAGTCTACCGAGCTCCTACGAGCAGTACTTC
TRBV6-5	NA	NA	TRBJ2-7	CASSYLTRPPRVEQYF	TGTGCCAGCAGTTACTTGACCCGGCCGCCGAGGGTCGAGCAGTACTTC
TRBV19	NA	TRBD1	TRBJ1-5	CASSTTGGSQPQHF	TGTGCCAGTAGTACGACAGGGGGAAGTCAGCCCCAGCATTTT
TRBV3-1/TRBV3-2	NA	NA	TRBJ2-4	CASSQTVGIQYF	TGTGCCAGCAGCCAGACAGTTGGCATTCAGTACTTC
TRBV2	NA	TRBD1	TRBJ2-7	CAGQKGGQGAFEQYF	TGTGCCGGTCAAAAAGGGGGACAGGGGGCGTTCGAGCAGTACTTC
TRBV7-9	NA	TRBD2	TRBJ2-3	CASSLLAGRTDTQYF	TGTGCCAGCAGCTTGCTAGCGGGGCGCACAGATACGCAGTATTTT
TRBV7-6	NA	TRBD1	TRBJ1-2	CASSLDRGGGYGYTF	TGTGCCAGCAGCCTCGACAGGGGCGGAGGGTATGGCTACACCTTC
TRBV4-1	NA	NA	TRBJ2-7	CASSQEWGPYEQYF	TGCGCCAGCAGCCAGGAGTGGGGGCCTTACGAGCAGTACTTC
TRBV5-1	NA	NA	TRBJ2-2	CASSLGQTVTGELFF	TGCGCCAGCAGCTTGGGGCAGACAGTCACCGGGGAGCTGTTTTTT
TRBV7-2	NA	TRBD1	TRBJ1-5	CASRRIQGLSNYSNQPQHF	TGTGCCAGCAGGCGGATACAGGGGCTATCGAATTATAGCAATCAGCCCCAGCATTTT
TRBV5-4	NA	NA	TRBJ2-1	CASSLGQANYNEQFF	TGTGCCAGCAGCTTGGGGCAGGCGAACTACAATGAGCAGTTCTTC
TRBV27	NA	NA	TRBJ1-2	CASSFTGISVYGYTF	TGTGCCAGCAGTTTTACAGGGATTTCTGTCTATGGCTACACCTTC
TRBV14	NA	NA	TRBJ1-2	CASSPNSGLGGYGYTF	TGTGCCAGCAGCCCCAACTCCGGGCTCGGAGGTTATGGCTACACCTTC
TRBV21-1	NA	NA	TRBJ2-5	CASSSQGPTEETQYF	TGTGCCAGCAGCTCCCAAGGCCCGACGGAGGAGACCCAGTACTTC
TRBV6-5	NA	NA	TRBJ2-2	CASSRVRGTGELFF	TGTGCCAGCAGCAGGGTGCGCGGCACCGGGGAGCTGTTTTTT
TRBV12-2	NA	NA	TRBJ2-7	CASRLATRNGEGHYEQYF	TGTGCAAGTCGCTTAGCTACCCGCAACGGGGAGGGCCACTACGAGCAGTACTTC
TRBV30	NA	NA	TRBJ1-3	CAWSGGNGNTIYF	TGTGCCTGGTCCGGGGGGAATGGAAACACCATATATTTT
TRBV18	NA	NA	TRBJ1-3	CASSPPGQGSSSGNTIYF	TGTGCCAGCTCACCACCGGGACAAGGTTCTTCCTCTGGAAACACCATATATTTT
TRBV12-2	NA	NA	TRBJ2-7	CASRPGLAGGPSEQYF	TGTGCAAGTCGCCCCGGACTAGCGGGGGGGCCGTCCGAGCAGTACTTC
TRBV6-5	NA	NA	TRBJ1-1	CASSSRGGSTEAFF	TGTGCCAGCAGTTCTCGGGGGGGCAGCACTGAAGCTTTCTTT
TRBV3-1/TRBV3-2	NA	NA	TRBJ1-4	CASSQERGRDEKLFF	TGTGCCAGCAGCCAAGAAAGGGGGAGGGATGAAAAACTGTTTTTT
TRBV15	NA	NA	TRBJ1-5	CATSRGGEGGFNQPQHF	TGTGCCACCAGCAGAGGTGGGGAGGGTGGGTTCAATCAGCCCCAGCATTTT
TRBV7-9	NA	NA	TRBJ1-4	CASSFIAGRANEKLFF	TGTGCCAGCAGCTTTATCGCCGGGCGGGCTAATGAAAAACTGTTTTTT
TRBV7-2	few	TRBD1	TRBJ1-2	CASSPTGALRSGYTF	TGTGCCAGCAGCCCGACAGGGGCCTTGAGGAGCGGCTACACCTTC